This TCR beta chain was sequenced in a study of response to subunit inactivated influenza vaccine. TCRdb re-analysed the RT-PCR reads in MiXCR, keeping a single row per CDR3 protein. The table records about 520,000 distinct CDR3 sequences, about 25% of them present only once. This clonotype has more than one count but fewer than ten. The sequencing here drew on CD4+ T cells sorted from PBMCs, taken about 5 days after vaccination. The TCR was taken from a man in his fifties or sixties who received an inactivated influenza vaccine.

The CDR3 reads CSVSRGGPDTQYF. The CDR3 DNA sequence: TGCAGCGTTAGTCGGGGAGGGCCAGATACGCAGTATTTT. The chain recombines TRBV29-1 with TRBJ2-3; 7 bases are a match to TRBD2. This CDR3 comprises 13 residues. Trimming took 5 bases from V and 4 from J; bases not matched to a gene: 6. Germline V gives CDR1 SQVTM, CDR2 ANQGSEA.